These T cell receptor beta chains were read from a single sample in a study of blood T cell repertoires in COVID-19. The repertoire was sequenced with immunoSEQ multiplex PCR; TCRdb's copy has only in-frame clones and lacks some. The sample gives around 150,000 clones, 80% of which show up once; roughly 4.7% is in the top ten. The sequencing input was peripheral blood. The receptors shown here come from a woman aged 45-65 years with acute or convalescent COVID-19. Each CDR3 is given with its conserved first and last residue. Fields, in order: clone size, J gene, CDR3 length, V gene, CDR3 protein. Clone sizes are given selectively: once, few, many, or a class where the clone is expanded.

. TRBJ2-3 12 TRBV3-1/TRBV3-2 CASSRGSSAQYF
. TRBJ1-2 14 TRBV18 CASSPRGTADGYTF
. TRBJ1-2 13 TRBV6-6 CAGTDSQGYGYTF
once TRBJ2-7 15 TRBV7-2 CATQGDGGASEEQYF
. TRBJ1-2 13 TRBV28 CASRQGPGDGYTF
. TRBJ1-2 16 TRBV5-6 CASSFGQNPASYGYTF
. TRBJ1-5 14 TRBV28 CASSPGGSNQPQHF
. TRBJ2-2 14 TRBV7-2 CASSLMARSGELFF
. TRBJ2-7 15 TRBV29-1 CSATWGHPKDYEQYF
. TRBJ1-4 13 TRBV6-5 CASSLGGLGKLFF